These 29 T cell receptor beta chains were sequenced from one sample in a study of shared clonotypes between healthy human individuals. Clones were sequenced by immunoSEQ multiplex PCR, and TCRdb holds only the in-frame ones, with some missing. The data hold 2,500,000 or so clones, with over 85% observed a single time. Sequences were obtained from naive CD4+ T cells from PBMCs. As for subset: CD45RA+ positively selected. These receptors originate from a young man in good health. Some clones in this sample may be carry-over from other donors' samples.

The V and J genes are TRBV27 and TRBJ1-5; D is possibly TRBD1 (6 bases). Germline V gene sequence: CDR1 MNHEY, CDR2 SMNVEV (reference sequence). This CDR3 has 14 residues. V lost 3 bases to trimming and J lost 7 bases, with 13 bases between them. The CDR3 loop reads CASSFGGPGQPQHF. The CDR3 region has the DNA TGTGCCAGCAGTTTCGGGGGGCCGGGACAGCCCCAGCATTTT.

The chain combines TRBV4-1 with TRBJ1-2, with 9 bases fitting TRBD1. The CDR3 sequence is 15 residues long. V lost 9 bases, J lost 3 bases, and 11 bases stayed unmatched. CDR1 is MGHRA and CDR2 is YSYEKL in the germline V gene. DNA of the CDR3: TGCGCCAGACTCTCGGGACAGGGAGAGTACTATGGCTACACCTTC. It is translated as CARLSGQGEYYGYTF.

J is TRBJ2-5 and V is TRBV29-1; 7 bases align to TRBD2. With the DNA end fitting TRBJ2-7 better, the J assignment may be wrong. The CDR3 is made up of 13 amino acids. Germline V gene sequence: CDR1 SQVTM, CDR2 ANQGSEA. This CDR3 is CSVSPGGTYEQYF. The CDR3 bases are TGCAGCGTTTCTCCGGGAGGCACCTACGAGCAGTACTTC.

This sequence joins TRBV5-1 and TRBJ2-5; D possibly corresponds to TRBD1 (5 bases). V lost 0 bases, J lost 1 base, and 13 bases lay in between. CDR3 size: 16 residues. Germline V gene sequence: CDR1 SGHRS, CDR2 YFSETQ. The CDR3: CASSLAATAIQETQYF. The CDR3 DNA sequence: TGCGCCAGCAGCTTGGCTGCGACAGCCATCCAAGAGACCCAGTACTTC.

The rearrangement uses TRBV7-9 and TRBJ2-3; D remains unclear. Trimming pared 3 bases from V and 0 bases from J, leaving 10 bases between. In germline, CDR1 is SEHNR, CDR2 FQNEAQ (reference sequence). This CDR3 region has 15 residues. The CDR3 protein is CASSFPSGSTDTQYF. The CDR3, as DNA: TGTGCCAGCAGCTTCCCTAGTGGAAGCACAGATACGCAGTATTTT.

The chain links TRBV7-2 to TRBJ2-5; D is unresolved. The CDR3 runs to 13 residues. Germline V gene lookup returns CDR1 SGHTA and CDR2 FQGNSA. Trimming left V 3 bases short and J 1 base short, with 6 bases between. The CDR3, as DNA: TGTGCCAGCAGCTTGACACCCCAAGAGACCCAGTACTTC. Encoded protein: CASSLTPQETQYF.

The rearrangement links TRBV5-1 to TRBJ1-5; 7 bases fit TRBD1. The CDR3 totals 15 residues. The ends lost 3 bases at V and 2 bases at J; junction bases unmatched: 5. Germline CDR1 is SGHRS and CDR2 is YFSETQ. The CDR3 loop is CASSSTGTGNQPQHF. The CDR3 DNA follows: TGCGCCAGCAGCTCGACAGGGACAGGCAATCAGCCCCAGCATTTT.

The chain combines TRBV5-6 with TRBJ2-1; 7 nucleotides line up with TRBD1. The CDR3 sequence is 12 residues long. Germline CDR1 SGHDT, CDR2 YYEEEE. V gave up 4 bases and J gave up 8 bases; unmatched junction bases: 3. The CDR3 bases are TGTGCCAGCAGCAAACAGGGGTATGAGCAGTTCTTC. Encoded protein: CASSKQGYEQFF.

The chain links TRBV6-1 to TRBJ2-2; the D is unclear. Germline loops: CDR1 MNHNS, CDR2 SASEGT. V was pared by 4 bases and J by 0 bases, with 6 bases between. The CDR3 covers 14 residues. CDR3 in amino acids: CASSVQTNTGELFF. In nucleotides, the CDR3 is TGTGCCAGCAGTGTTCAGACGAACACCGGGGAGCTGTTTTTT.

This clone has only a few counts. The gene calls are TRBV30 and TRBJ2-2; the D is unclear. V was shortened by 3 bases and J by 7 bases, with 6 bases between the two germline ends. The CDR3 covers 11 residues. Germline CDR1 and CDR2: GTSNPN and SVGIG (reference sequence). For the CDR3, the DNA is TGTGCCTGGAGATGGGGCGGGGAGCTGTTTTTT. Protein: CAWRWGGELFF.

The chain links TRBV5-4 to TRBJ1-2, with D possibly being TRBD1 (5 bases). The CDR3 is 13 amino acids. Germline CDR1 reads SGHNT; CDR2 reads YYREEE (reference sequence). V was pared by 4 bases and J by 5 bases, with 12 bases between. CDR3 nucleotides: TGTGCCAGCAGCCCCGGGACGAGATATGGCTACACCTTC. It codes for CASSPGTRYGYTF.

The gene calls are TRBV18 and TRBJ1-5; 9 nucleotides match TRBD1. CDR3 size: 16 residues. The V and J ends lost 6 bases and 2 bases, in that order; junction bases with no gene match: 8. Germline V CDR1 and CDR2: KGHSH, LQKENI. In DNA form, the CDR3 reads TGTGCCAGCTCCTTACAACAGGGGGCTGGCAATCAGCCCCAGCATTTT. It translates to CASSLQQGAGNQPQHF.

This clone was detected once. The rearrangement uses TRBV6-1 and TRBJ2-1; a possible D gene is TRBD2 (5 bases). Germline CDR1 is MNHNS and CDR2 is SASEGT. V was cut by 10 bases and J by 5 bases, with 15 bases left in between. This CDR3 region has 13 residues. The CDR3 region is CATRPSLNNEQFF. The CDR3 nucleotides read TGTGCCACAAGGCCTAGCTTAAACAATGAGCAGTTCTTC.

The chain carries TRBV7-2 and TRBJ1-1; 8 nucleotides match TRBD1. V lost 5 bases, J lost 8 bases, and 4 bases stayed unmatched. CDR3 size: 12 residues. Germline loops: CDR1 SGHTA, CDR2 FQGNSA. CDR3 sequence reads: CASSPGQGEAFF. The CDR3 DNA sequence: TGTGCCAGCAGCCCAGGACAGGGAGAAGCTTTCTTT.

This chain connects TRBV7-2 to TRBJ2-3, with a tentative D call TRBD2 (6 bases). CDR3 length: 13 residues. The V end was cut by 5 bases, the J end by 5 bases, with 11 bases between. Germline values: CDR1 SGHTA, CDR2 FQGNSA. The CDR3 protein is CASSTRRVDTQYF. The DNA of the CDR3 is TGTGCCAGCAGCACGAGGAGGGTAGATACGCAGTATTTT.

The V gene is TRBV11-2, the J gene TRBJ2-5, with D perhaps being TRBD1 or TRBD2 (6 bases each). The CDR3 has 14 residues. The germline V gene has CDR1 SGHAT and CDR2 FQNNGV. V lost 4 bases and J lost 11, with 20 bases in between. CDR3 bases: TGTGCCAGCAGCTACTCGGGGGCCCTCGGGGAGCAGTACTTC. It is translated as CASSYSGALGEQYF.

This clone was seen a few times. This chain uses TRBV10-3 with TRBJ1-2; weak D call: TRBD1 (5 bases). CDR1 and CDR2 (germline): ENHRY, SYGVKD. CDR3 length equals 13 residues. V lost 7 bases and J 5 bases, leaving 14 bases between the germline ends. The CDR3: CAITTTGTYGYTF. CDR3 in DNA: TGTGCCATCACTACCACCGGGACGTATGGCTACACCTTC.

This sequence joins TRBV7-9 and TRBJ2-1; TRBD2 matches 12 bases. Unmatched junction bases numbered 4, after V lost 2 bases and J lost 5 bases. CDR3 length: 16 amino acids. Germline V lookup: CDR1 SEHNR, CDR2 FQNEAQ (reference sequence). Here the CDR3 reads CASSLRLAGENNEQFF. The CDR3 bases are TGTGCCAGCAGCTTACGACTAGCGGGGGAGAACAATGAGCAGTTCTTC. Filled out from reference TRBV7-9 and TRBJ2-1, the complete variable domain reads DTGVSQNPRHKITKRGQNVTFRCDPISEHNRLYWYRQTLGQGPEFLTYFQNEAQLEKSRLLSDRFSAERPKGSFSTLEIQRTEQGDSAMYLCASSLRLAGENNEQFFGPGTRLTVL.

V is TRBV18 and J is TRBJ1-5; perhaps TRBD1 as D (5 bases). Germline V gene lookup returns CDR1 KGHSH and CDR2 LQKENI. The CDR3 sequence is 16 residues long. With 2 bases removed from V and 2 bases from J, the gap between germline ends came to 13 bases. The CDR3 region is CASSPSGLGGNQPQHF. The CDR3 region has the DNA TGTGCCAGCTCACCATCTGGCCTGGGGGGCAATCAGCCCCAGCATTTT. Variable domain in full (rest from reference TRBV18 and TRBJ1-5): NAGVMQNPRHLVRRRGQEARLRCSPMKGHSHVYWYRQLPEEGLKFMVYLQKENIIDESGMPKERFSAEFPKEGPSILRIQQVVRGDSAAYFCASSPSGLGGNQPQHFGDGTRLSIL.

The genes are TRBV6-1 and TRBJ2-2; D call uncertain. The germline gives CDR1 MNHNS, CDR2 SASEGT. V lost 6 bases and J lost 3, with 11 bases in between. This CDR3 is 14 amino acids long. CDR3 amino acids: CASSLIRYTGELFF. CDR3 bases: TGTGCCAGCAGCTTGATAAGATACACCGGGGAGCTGTTTTTT.

This clone was seen once. The J gene is TRBJ1-5, the V gene TRBV4-2, with TRBD1 identical over 10 bases. Germline V gene sequence: CDR1 LGHNA, CDR2 YNFKEQ. After removal of 6 bases from V and 4 bases from J, the junction contained 3 bases not matched to a gene. The CDR3 spans 14 residues. CDR3 loop: CASSWDRGNQPQHF. The CDR3 bases are TGTGCCAGCAGTTGGGACAGGGGAAATCAGCCCCAGCATTTT.

Turning to this clone: Different DNA sequences within this sample yield the same CDR3. CDR3 region: CASSSGQGGSGANVLTF. For the CDR3, the DNA is TGTGCCAGCAGCTCCGGACAGGGCGGCTCTGGGGCCAACGTCCTGACTTTC. The chain employs TRBV28 and TRBJ2-6, with 8 bases lining up with TRBD1. Per germline, CDR1 MDHEN and CDR2 SYDVKM. The CDR3 spans 17 residues. Unmatched junction bases numbered 7, after V lost 6 bases and J lost 0 bases.

This clone came up once. This chain connects TRBV10-3 to TRBJ1-2; the D is unclear. The CDR3 has 13 residues. Germline V gene lookup returns CDR1 ENHRY and CDR2 SYGVKD. The V and J ends lost 5 bases and 2 bases respectively, with 9 bases between them. The CDR3 loop reads CAISPAPNYGYTF. CDR3 DNA: TGTGCCATCAGTCCTGCTCCCAACTATGGCTACACCTTC.

Details on this clone: The sample contains more than one DNA sequence encoding this CDR3. V usage is TRBV7-2 and J usage is TRBJ2-1; D is unresolved. The CDR3 extends over 14 amino acids. V lost 2 bases, J lost 2 bases, and 7 bases lay in between. Looked up from germline, CDR1 is SGHTA and CDR2 is FQGNSA. DNA for the CDR3: TGTGCCAGCAGCTTAAGTGGCGCCTACAATGAGCAGTTCTTC. It encodes CASSLSGAYNEQFF. Looking up the rest from reference TRBV7-2 and TRBJ2-1 gives the full variable domain: GAGVSQSPSNKVTEKGKDVELRCDPISGHTALYWYRQSLGQGLEFLIYFQGNSAPDKSGLPSDRFSAERTGGSVSTLTIQRTQQEDSAVYLCASSLSGAYNEQFFGPGTRLTVL.

The V call is TRBV19, the J call TRBJ1-4; 9 bases match TRBD1. From germline, CDR1 is LNHDA and CDR2 SQIVND (reference sequence). CDR3 size: 15 residues. The trim removed 6 bases at V and 6 bases at J, leaving 8 bases unmatched. CDR3 loop: CASRNRDRVDEKLFF. The CDR3 bases are TGTGCCAGTAGGAACCGGGACAGGGTCGATGAAAAACTGTTTTTT.

The chain links TRBV15 to TRBJ2-1; 14 bases match TRBD2. Germline V gene sequence: CDR1 LNHNV, CDR2 YYDKDF (reference sequence). The V gene end was trimmed by 1 base and the J gene end by 8 bases; junction bases not matched to a gene: 7. This CDR3 spans 17 amino acids. CDR3: CATSRAPGTSGSHEQFF. CDR3 bases: TGTGCCACCAGCAGAGCCCCCGGGACTAGCGGGAGTCATGAGCAGTTCTTC. Together with reference TRBV15 and TRBJ2-1, the CDR3 gives the full variable domain: DAMVIQNPRYQVTQFGKPVTLSCSQTLNHNVMYWYQQKSSQAPKLLFHYYDKDFNNEADTPDNFQSRRPNTSFCFLDIRSPGLGDTAMYLCATSRAPGTSGSHEQFFGPGTRLTVL.

CDR3 in amino acids: CASSGQGFGTPYGYTF. As DNA, the CDR3 is TGTGCCAGCAGCGGACAGGGATTCGGTACCCCTTATGGCTACACCTTC. This chain connects TRBV7-2 to TRBJ1-2; 8 nucleotides align to TRBD1. CDR3 length equals 16 residues. J gave up 5 bases and V 5 bases, and 13 bases lay outside the gene matches. CDR1 and CDR2 (germline): SGHTA, FQGNSA.

Of note for this clone: Distinct nucleotide sequences in the sample also encode this CDR3. The chain carries TRBV5-1 and TRBJ1-3, with TRBD1 identical over 7 bases. The V and J ends lost 2 bases and 0 bases, in that order; junction bases with no gene match: 5. The germline gives CDR1 SGHRS, CDR2 YFSETQ. CDR3 length: 16 residues. This CDR3 is CASSLSGTDSGNTIYF. The DNA of the CDR3 is TGCGCCAGCAGCTTAAGCGGGACAGACTCTGGAAACACCATATATTTT.

V is TRBV7-2 and J is TRBJ2-4; D gene uncertain. The V end lost 5 bases, the J end lost 0 bases, and 14 bases lay between the germline ends. The CDR3 is made up of 16 amino acids. CDR1 and CDR2 from the germline V gene are SGHTA and FQGNSA. Here the CDR3 reads CASSGTMGSAKNIQYF. The CDR3 DNA sequence: TGTGCCAGCAGCGGAACGATGGGGTCAGCCAAAAACATTCAGTACTTC.